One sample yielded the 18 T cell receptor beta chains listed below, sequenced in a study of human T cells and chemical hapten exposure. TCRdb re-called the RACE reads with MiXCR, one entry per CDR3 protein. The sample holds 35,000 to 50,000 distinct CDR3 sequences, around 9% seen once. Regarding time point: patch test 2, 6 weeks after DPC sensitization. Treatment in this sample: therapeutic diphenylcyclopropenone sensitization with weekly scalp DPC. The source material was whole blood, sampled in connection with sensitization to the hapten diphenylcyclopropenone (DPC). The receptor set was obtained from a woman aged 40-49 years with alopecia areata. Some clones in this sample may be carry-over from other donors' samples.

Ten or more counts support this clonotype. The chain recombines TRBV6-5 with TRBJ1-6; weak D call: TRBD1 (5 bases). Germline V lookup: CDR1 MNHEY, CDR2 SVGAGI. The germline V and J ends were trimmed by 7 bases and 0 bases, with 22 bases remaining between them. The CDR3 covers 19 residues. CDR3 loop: CASKDGLYGAGSYNSPLHF. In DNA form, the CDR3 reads TGTGCCAGCAAGGACGGGCTATATGGGGCCGGCTCCTATAATTCACCCCTCCACTTT.

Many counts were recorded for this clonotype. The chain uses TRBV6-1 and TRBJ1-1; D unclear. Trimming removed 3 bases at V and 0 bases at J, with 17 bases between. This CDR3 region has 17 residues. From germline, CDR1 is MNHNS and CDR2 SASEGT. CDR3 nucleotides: TGTGCCAGCAGTGAGTCTAGTGGGGAGATAATGAACACTGAAGCTTTCTTT. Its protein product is CASSESSGEIMNTEAFF.

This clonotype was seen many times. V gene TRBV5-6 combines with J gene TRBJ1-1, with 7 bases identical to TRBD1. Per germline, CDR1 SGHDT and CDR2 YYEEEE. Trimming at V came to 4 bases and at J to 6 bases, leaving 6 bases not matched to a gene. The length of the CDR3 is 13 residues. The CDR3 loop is CASSGLTGPEAFF. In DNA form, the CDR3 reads TGTGCCAGCAGCGGGCTGACAGGGCCTGAAGCTTTCTTT. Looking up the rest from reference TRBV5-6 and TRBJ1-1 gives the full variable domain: DAGVTQSPTHLIKTRGQQVTLRCSPKSGHDTVSWYQQALGQGPQFIFQYYEEEERQRGNFPDRFSGHQFPNYSSELNVNALLLGDSALYLCASSGLTGPEAFFGQGTRLTVV.

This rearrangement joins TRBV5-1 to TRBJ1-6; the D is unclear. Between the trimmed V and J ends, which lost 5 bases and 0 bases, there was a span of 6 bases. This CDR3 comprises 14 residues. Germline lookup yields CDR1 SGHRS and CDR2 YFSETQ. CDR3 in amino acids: CASRGNSYNSPLHF. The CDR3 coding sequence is TGCGCCAGCAGGGGGAACTCCTATAATTCACCCCTCCACTTT.

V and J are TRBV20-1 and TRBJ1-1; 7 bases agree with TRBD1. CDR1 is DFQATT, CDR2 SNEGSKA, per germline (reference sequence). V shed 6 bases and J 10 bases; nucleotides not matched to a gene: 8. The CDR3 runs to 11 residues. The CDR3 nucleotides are TGCAGTGCCAGACAGGGAGAACGAGCTTTCTTT. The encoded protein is CSARQGERAFF.

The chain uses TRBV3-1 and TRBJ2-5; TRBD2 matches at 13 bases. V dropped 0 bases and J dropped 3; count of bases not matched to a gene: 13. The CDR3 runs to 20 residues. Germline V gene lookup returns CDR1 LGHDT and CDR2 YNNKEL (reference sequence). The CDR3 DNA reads TGTGCCAGCAGCCAAGACCTCTTGATCCTAGGACTAGCGGGGGAAGAGACCCAGTACTTC. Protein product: CASSQDLLILGLAGEETQYF.

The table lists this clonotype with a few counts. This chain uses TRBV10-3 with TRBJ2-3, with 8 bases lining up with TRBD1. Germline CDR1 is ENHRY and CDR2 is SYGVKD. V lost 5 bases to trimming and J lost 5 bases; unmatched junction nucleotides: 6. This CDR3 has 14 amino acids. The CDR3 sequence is CAISSGQALDTQYF. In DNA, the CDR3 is TGTGCCATCAGTTCGGGACAGGCCCTAGATACGCAGTATTTT.

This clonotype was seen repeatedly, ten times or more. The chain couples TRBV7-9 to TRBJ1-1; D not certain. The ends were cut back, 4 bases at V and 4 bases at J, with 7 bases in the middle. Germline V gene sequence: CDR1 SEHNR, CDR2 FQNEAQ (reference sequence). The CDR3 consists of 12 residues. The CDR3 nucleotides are TGTGCCAGCAGCTCGATGGGCACTGAAGCTTTCTTT. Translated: CASSSMGTEAFF.

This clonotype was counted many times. This CDR3 reads CASRTGTPATEAFF. DNA for the CDR3: TGTGCCAGCAGGACCGGGACTCCCGCTACTGAAGCTTTCTTT. The chain carries TRBV2 and TRBJ1-1, with D possibly being TRBD1 (5 bases). V dropped 6 bases and J dropped 5 bases, with 16 bases sitting between them. The CDR3 extends over 14 amino acids. Germline V gives CDR1 SNHLY, CDR2 FYNNEI.

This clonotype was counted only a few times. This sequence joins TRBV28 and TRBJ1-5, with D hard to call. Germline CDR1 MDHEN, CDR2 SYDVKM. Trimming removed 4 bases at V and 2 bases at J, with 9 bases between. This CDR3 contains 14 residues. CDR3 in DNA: TGTGCCAGCAGTTGGGCAGGCGGCAATCAGCCCCAGCATTTT. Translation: CASSWAGGNQPQHF.

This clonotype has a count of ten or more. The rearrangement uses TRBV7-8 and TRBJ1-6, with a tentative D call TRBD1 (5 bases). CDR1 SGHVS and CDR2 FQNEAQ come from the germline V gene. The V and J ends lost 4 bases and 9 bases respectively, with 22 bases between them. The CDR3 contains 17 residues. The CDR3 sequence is CASSSSIQSTRGSPLHF. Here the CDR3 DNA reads TGTGCCAGCAGCTCATCTATCCAGTCGACGAGGGGTTCACCCCTCCACTTT.

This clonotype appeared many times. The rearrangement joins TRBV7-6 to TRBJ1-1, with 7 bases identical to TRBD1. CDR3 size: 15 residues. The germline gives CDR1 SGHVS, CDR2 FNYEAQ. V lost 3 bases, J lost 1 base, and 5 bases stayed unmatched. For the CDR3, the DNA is TGTGCCAGCAGCTTGACAGGGATTCGGAACACTGAAGCTTTCTTT. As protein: CASSLTGIRNTEAFF.

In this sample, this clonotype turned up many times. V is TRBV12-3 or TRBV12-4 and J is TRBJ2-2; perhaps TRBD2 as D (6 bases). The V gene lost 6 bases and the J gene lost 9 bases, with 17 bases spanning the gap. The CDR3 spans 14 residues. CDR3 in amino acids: CASRPGLFNRELFF. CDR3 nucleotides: TGTGCCAGCAGACCCGGACTATTCAACCGGGAGCTGTTTTTT.

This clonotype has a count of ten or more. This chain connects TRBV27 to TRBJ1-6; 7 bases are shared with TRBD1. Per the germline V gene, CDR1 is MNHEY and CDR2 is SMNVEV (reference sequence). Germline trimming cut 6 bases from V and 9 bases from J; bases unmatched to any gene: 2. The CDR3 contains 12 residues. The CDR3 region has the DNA TGTGCCAGCAGGGGACAGTCTTCACCCCTCCACTTT. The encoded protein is CASRGQSSPLHF.

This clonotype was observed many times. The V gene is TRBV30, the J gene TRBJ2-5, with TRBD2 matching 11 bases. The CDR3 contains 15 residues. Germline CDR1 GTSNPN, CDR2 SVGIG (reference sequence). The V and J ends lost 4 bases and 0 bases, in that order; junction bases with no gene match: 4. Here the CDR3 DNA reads TGTGCCTGGACTAGCGGGGGGCGAAACCAAGAGACCCAGTACTTC. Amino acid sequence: CAWTSGGRNQETQYF.

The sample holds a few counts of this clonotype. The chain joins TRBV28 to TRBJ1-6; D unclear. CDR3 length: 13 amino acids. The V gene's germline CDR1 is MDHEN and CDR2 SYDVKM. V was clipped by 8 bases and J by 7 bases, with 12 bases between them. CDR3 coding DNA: TGTGCCAGCTCCTCCTACCCGAATTCACCCCTCCACTTT. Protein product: CASSSYPNSPLHF.

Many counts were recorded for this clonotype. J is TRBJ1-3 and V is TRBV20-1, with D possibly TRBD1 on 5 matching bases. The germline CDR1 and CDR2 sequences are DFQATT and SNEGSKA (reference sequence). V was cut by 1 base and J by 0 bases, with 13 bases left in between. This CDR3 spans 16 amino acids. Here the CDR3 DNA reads TGCAGTGCTAGAGCCCCCAGGGAAAACTCTGGAAACACCATATATTTT. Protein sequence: CSARAPRENSGNTIYF.

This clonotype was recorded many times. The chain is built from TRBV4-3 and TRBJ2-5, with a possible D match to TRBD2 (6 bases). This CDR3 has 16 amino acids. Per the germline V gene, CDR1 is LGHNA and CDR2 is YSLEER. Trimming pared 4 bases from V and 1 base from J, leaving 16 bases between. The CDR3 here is CASSPGALGGQETQYF. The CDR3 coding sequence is TGCGCCAGCAGCCCCGGTGCGCTGGGGGGCCAAGAGACCCAGTACTTC.